A single sample gave rise to the 30 T cell receptor beta chains below, sequenced in a study of cytomegalovirus exposure and HLA in healthy donors. This PCR relied on a set of 60 Vbeta primers and 13 Jbeta primers. Sequencing was performed with immunoSEQ multiplex PCR; in TCRdb, only in-frame clones are kept and a portion is missing. Of about 130,000 clones listed, roughly 80% are singletons. The specimen was PBMCs. Every receptor here comes from a man aged 30 to 45 in good health and CMV-seropositive.

This sequence joins TRBV9 and TRBJ2-1; 10 bases align to TRBD2. V shed 4 bases, J shed 7 bases, and the junction held 14 bases outside the gene matches. Germline-derived CDR1 and CDR2 are SGDLS and YYNGEE. The CDR3 runs to 17 residues. The CDR3 sequence is CASSPSGGGGARNEQFF. CDR3 nucleotide sequence: TGTGCCAGCAGCCCTAGCGGGGGAGGGGGAGCGAGGAATGAGCAGTTCTTC.

The rearrangement links TRBV9 to TRBJ1-3; D is perhaps TRBD1 (5 bases). This CDR3 has 15 residues. V lost 4 bases to trimming and J lost 1 base, with 12 bases between them. Per germline, CDR1 SGDLS and CDR2 YYNGEE. The CDR3 is CASSTNGGSGNTIYF. The CDR3 DNA sequence: TGTGCCAGCAGCACCAATGGGGGGTCTGGAAACACCATATATTTT.

J is TRBJ2-7 and V is TRBV2; D may be TRBD1 (6 bases). The CDR3 covers 15 residues. CDR1 is SNHLY, CDR2 FYNNEI, per germline. V lost 3 bases, J lost 1 base, and 13 bases lay in between. The CDR3 bases are TGTGCCAGCAGTGACCGGGACATACGATCCTACGAGCAGTACTTC. It is translated as CASSDRDIRSYEQYF.

The chain recombines TRBV6-1 with TRBJ2-3, with a possible D match to TRBD2 (6 bases). The CDR3 is made up of 14 amino acids. V was pared by 3 bases and J by 3 bases, with 10 bases between. Germline V gene sequence: CDR1 MNHNS, CDR2 SASEGT. The CDR3 region is CASSERGRTDTQYF. The CDR3 DNA sequence: TGTGCCAGCAGTGAGCGGGGTCGGACAGATACGCAGTATTTT.

The rearrangement joins TRBV15 to TRBJ2-7, with D possibly matching TRBD1 (6 bases). Looked up from germline, CDR1 is LNHNV and CDR2 is YYDKDF (reference sequence). V dropped 5 bases and J dropped 3 bases, with 20 bases sitting between them. This CDR3 has 16 residues. CDR3 in DNA: TGTGCCACCAGCGGCAGAGAGGGTCAGGGGAGCTACGAGCAGTACTTC. Translation: CATSGREGQGSYEQYF.

The rearrangement joins TRBV15 to TRBJ2-7; 8 bases are a match to TRBD2. Germline loops: CDR1 LNHNV, CDR2 YYDKDF (reference sequence). With V trimmed by 4 bases and J by 3 bases, 8 bases remained unmatched. The CDR3 is 15 amino acids. The CDR3 DNA reads as TGTGCCACCAGCACTTCCCTGGGACTAGGCTACGAGCAGTACTTC. This translates into CATSTSLGLGYEQYF.

The V call is TRBV6-5, the J call TRBJ2-3; no firm D call. CDR1 MNHEY and CDR2 SVGAGI come from the germline V gene. The length of the CDR3 is 13 residues. The germline V and J ends were trimmed by 3 bases and 2 bases, with 6 bases remaining between them. The CDR3 nucleotides read TGTGCCAGCAGTTATGAACACACAGATACGCAGTATTTT. Protein: CASSYEHTDTQYF.

This clone was observed a single time. The chain employs TRBV29-1 and TRBJ1-2; tentatively, D is TRBD1 (5 bases). The CDR3 is made up of 12 amino acids. V was shortened by 5 bases and J by 5 bases, with 12 bases between the two germline ends. Germline V gives CDR1 SQVTM, CDR2 ANQGSEA. As DNA, the CDR3 is TGCAGCGTTCCTGGGGGGGGGTATGGCTACACCTTC. Protein: CSVPGGGYGYTF.

The chain joins TRBV28 to TRBJ1-1, with TRBD1 identical over 7 bases. This CDR3 has 14 amino acids. CDR1 is MDHEN and CDR2 is SYDVKM in the germline V gene. Losses at the gene ends were 8 bases for V and 1 base for J; bases not matched to a gene: 7. The CDR3 nucleotides are TGTGCCAGCGGAGGACAGGCAAGGAACACTGAAGCTTTCTTT. Translation: CASGGQARNTEAFF.

The chain employs TRBV21-1 and TRBJ2-7; TRBD2, as called in the table, went unchecked against the DNA. TRBV21-1 is listed as a pseudogene. The CDR3 covers 16 residues. This CDR3 is CASSNVGSSGSYEQYF. The DNA for the CDR3 is TGTGCCAGCAGCAACGTAGGGTCTAGCGGTTCCTACGAGCAGTACTTC.

Only one count was recorded for this clone. This chain joins TRBV10-3 and TRBJ2-7; D ambiguous. The CDR3 is 13 residues long. Trimming left V 5 bases short and J 0 bases short, with 8 bases between. CDR1 and CDR2 from the germline V gene are ENHRY and SYGVKD. The CDR3 DNA reads as TGTGCCATCAGTTCCACCAGCTCCTACGAGCAGTACTTC. It translates to CAISSTSSYEQYF.

The chain carries TRBV9 and TRBJ2-7; D might be TRBD1 (6 bases). V was trimmed by 3 bases and J by 2 bases, leaving 15 bases between them. From germline, CDR1 is SGDLS and CDR2 YYNGEE. The CDR3 runs to 15 residues. Here the CDR3 DNA reads TGTGCCAGCAGCGCTTATACAGGGAATGCCTACGAGCAGTACTTC. As protein: CASSAYTGNAYEQYF.

The chain uses TRBV25-1 and TRBJ2-1; 8 bases align to TRBD1. Germline assignment: CDR1 MGHDK and CDR2 SYGVNS. J was trimmed by 0 bases and V by 6 bases; bases with no gene match: 4. This CDR3 has 15 residues. CDR3 in amino acids: CASRRTGSSYNEQFF. The DNA for the CDR3 is TGTGCCAGCAGGAGGACAGGGAGCTCCTACAATGAGCAGTTCTTC.

This chain links TRBV7-3 with TRBJ1-1; D might be TRBD1 (5 bases). Germline V gives CDR1 SGHTA, CDR2 FQGTGA. The CDR3 consists of 14 residues. Deletions cut 2 bases from V and 3 bases from J, with 10 bases between. In nucleotides, the CDR3 is TGTGCCAGCAGCTTAGGAGGGGCGCACACTGAAGCTTTCTTT. Translated, it gives CASSLGGAHTEAFF.

V is TRBV9 and J is TRBJ2-1; D possibly corresponds to TRBD1 (6 bases). V lost 3 bases and J lost 9, with 7 bases in between. CDR1 SGDLS and CDR2 YYNGEE come from the germline V gene. The CDR3 is made up of 11 amino acids. CDR3: CASSARGEQFF. The CDR3 region has the DNA TGTGCCAGCAGCGCCAGGGGTGAGCAGTTCTTC.

As regards this clone: In the same sample, other DNA sequences code for this CDR3. The chain employs TRBV9 and TRBJ1-1; the D gene is possibly TRBD1 (6 bases). This CDR3 comprises 16 residues. Germline CDR1 is SGDLS and CDR2 is YYNGEE. V lost 3 bases and J lost 4, with 19 bases in between. The CDR3 bases are TGTGCCAGCAGCGCCACCCACAGGGCAGGAGGCACTGAAGCTTTCTTT. Translated, it gives CASSATHRAGGTEAFF.

Notes on this clone: One end of the junction is discordant with germline, which a read error may explain. The chain carries TRBV30 and TRBJ1-5, with D possibly matching TRBD1 (6 bases). The germline CDR1 and CDR2 sequences are GTSNPN and SVGIG (reference sequence). This CDR3 has 13 amino acids. The DNA for the CDR3 is TGTGCCGCCGCCTCCGGGACAAATCAGTCCCAGCATTTT. It encodes CAAASGTNQSQHF. Full variable domain (rest looked up from reference TRBV30 and TRBJ1-5): SQTIHQWPATLVQPVGSPLSLECTVEGTSNPNLYWYRQAAGRGLQLLFYSVGIGQISSEVPQNLSASRPQDRQFILSSKKLLLSDSGFYLCAAASGTNQSQHFGDGTRLSIL.

The chain links TRBV9 to TRBJ2-7; 8 nucleotides line up with TRBD2. Germline CDR1 reads SGDLS; CDR2 reads YYNGEE. This CDR3 contains 15 residues. J was trimmed by 3 bases and V by 5 bases; bases with no gene match: 10. CDR3 region: CASSLAGNLYYEQYF. The CDR3 DNA reads TGTGCCAGCAGTTTAGCGGGGAACCTTTACTACGAGCAGTACTTC.

The rearrangement links TRBV5-4 to TRBJ1-2; D ambiguous. The CDR3 contains 13 residues. V lost 1 base, J lost 8 bases, and 12 bases lay in between. CDR1 SGHNT and CDR2 YYREEE come from the germline V gene (reference sequence). The DNA of the CDR3 is TGTGCCAGCAGCTTGACAGTCGAAAGGGGCTACACCTTC. Residues: CASSLTVERGYTF.

This rearrangement joins TRBV4-1 to TRBJ2-7; D ambiguous. Germline CDR1 is MGHRA and CDR2 is YSYEKL. V was shortened by 4 bases and J by 3 bases, with 16 bases between the two germline ends. The CDR3 has 15 residues. As DNA, the CDR3 is TGCGCCAGCAGCCCGTACGAGCGCATCGACTACGAGCAGTACTTC. It translates to CASSPYERIDYEQYF.

This clone was observed a handful of times. The chain recombines TRBV6-4 with TRBJ2-3; 11 nucleotides agree with TRBD2. The length of the CDR3 is 15 residues. Germline V lookup: CDR1 MRHNA, CDR2 SNTAGT. Trimming cost V 4 bases and J 5 bases; bases outside gene matches: 5. CDR3 amino acids: CASSVLAGEGDTQYF. CDR3 in DNA: TGTGCCAGCAGTGTACTAGCGGGAGAGGGAGATACGCAGTATTTT.

The J gene is TRBJ2-7, the V gene TRBV7-8; 7 bases are shared with TRBD1. Trimming at V came to 5 bases and at J to 2 bases, leaving 3 bases not matched to a gene. Germline V lookup: CDR1 SGHVS, CDR2 FQNEAQ. The CDR3 extends over 13 amino acids. CDR3 sequence (DNA): TGTGCCAGCAGCCAGGGACAGACCTACGAGCAGTACTTC. Its protein is CASSQGQTYEQYF.

The CDR3, as DNA: TGTGCCTGGAGTCCTCTAAATAGCGGGAAATGGTACGAGCAGTACTTC. Protein: CAWSPLNSGKWYEQYF. The rearrangement links TRBV30 to TRBJ2-7, with 8 bases lining up with TRBD2. The CDR3 loop spans 16 amino acids. Germline V CDR1 and CDR2: GTSNPN, SVGIG (reference sequence). The J segment lost 4 bases and the V segment lost 2 bases, leaving 13 bases of the junction unmatched.

This clone was observed a single time. The chain has TRBV10-1 and TRBJ2-5, with 8 bases that match TRBD2. The V segment lost 3 bases and the J segment 7 bases; nucleotides outside the gene matches: 7. This CDR3 is 14 amino acids long. Looked up from germline, CDR1 is WNHNN and CDR2 is SYGVQD (reference sequence). The CDR3 DNA follows: TGCGCCAGCAGTGATCGGGAGGGCATAGGGACCCAGTACTTC. It encodes CASSDREGIGTQYF.

The chain links TRBV6-6 to TRBJ2-2; TRBD1 might be the D (5 bases). Germline CDR1 MNHNY, CDR2 SVGAGI (reference sequence). Between the trimmed V and J ends, which lost 6 bases and 0 bases, there was a span of 5 bases. The CDR3 is 13 amino acids. This CDR3 is CASRTANTGELFF. The CDR3 coding sequence is TGTGCCAGCAGGACAGCGAACACCGGGGAGCTGTTTTTT.

The genes are TRBV28 and TRBJ2-7, with 12 bases that match TRBD1. V was pared by 4 bases and J by 4 bases, with 5 bases of the junction left unmatched. This CDR3 has 15 amino acids. Germline V gene lookup returns CDR1 MDHEN and CDR2 SYDVKM. Here the CDR3 reads CASSSRDRGQYEQYF. In DNA form, the CDR3 reads TGTGCCAGCAGTTCCCGGGACAGGGGGCAATACGAGCAGTACTTC.

This clone was picked up a small number of times. The V gene is TRBV30, the J gene TRBJ1-5, with D tentatively TRBD1 (6 bases). V was trimmed by 4 bases and J by 5 bases, leaving 15 bases between them. Germline CDR1 and CDR2: GTSNPN and SVGIG (reference sequence). The CDR3 is made up of 14 amino acids. CDR3: CAWNVGGADQPQHF. The DNA for the CDR3 is TGTGCCTGGAACGTGGGGGGGGCGGATCAGCCCCAGCATTTT. Based on the CDR3 plus reference TRBV30 and TRBJ1-5, the full variable domain is SQTIHQWPATLVQPVGSPLSLECTVEGTSNPNLYWYRQAAGRGLQLLFYSVGIGQISSEVPQNLSASRPQDRQFILSSKKLLLSDSGFYLCAWNVGGADQPQHFGDGTRLSIL.

The gene calls are TRBV5-1 and TRBJ1-3; D possibly corresponds to TRBD1 (5 bases). The V end lost 3 bases, the J end lost 4 bases, and 8 bases lay between the germline ends. From germline, CDR1 is SGHRS and CDR2 YFSETQ. The CDR3 contains 13 residues. Here the CDR3 reads CASSSDRGNTIYF. The DNA of the CDR3 is TGCGCCAGCAGCTCTGACAGAGGAAACACCATATATTTT.

This clone has a single count. The genes are TRBV6-1 and TRBJ2-7; TRBD2 matches 11 bases. Germline CDR1 MNHNS, CDR2 SASEGT. Trimming cost V 5 bases and J 2 bases; bases outside gene matches: 5. CDR3 size: 15 residues. This CDR3 is CASSPRLAGTYEQYF. The CDR3 bases are TGTGCCAGCAGTCCAAGACTAGCGGGAACCTACGAGCAGTACTTC.

The chain has TRBV5-1 and TRBJ2-2, with TRBD2 as a possible D gene (5 bases). Germline-derived CDR1 and CDR2 are SGHRS and YFSETQ. Trimming shortened V by 7 bases and J by 4 bases, and 14 bases separated the two germline ends. The CDR3 sequence is 14 residues long. CDR3 in DNA: TGCGCCAGCTGGTGGACTTACTCCACCGGGGAGCTGTTTTTT. Translated: CASWWTYSTGELFF. Combining the CDR3 with reference TRBV5-1 and TRBJ2-2 gives the whole variable domain KAGVTQTPRYLIKTRGQQVTLSCSPISGHRSVSWYQQTPGQGLQFLFEYFSETQRNKGNFPGRFSGRQFSNSRSEMNVSTLELGDSALYLCASWWTYSTGELFFGEGSRLTVL.